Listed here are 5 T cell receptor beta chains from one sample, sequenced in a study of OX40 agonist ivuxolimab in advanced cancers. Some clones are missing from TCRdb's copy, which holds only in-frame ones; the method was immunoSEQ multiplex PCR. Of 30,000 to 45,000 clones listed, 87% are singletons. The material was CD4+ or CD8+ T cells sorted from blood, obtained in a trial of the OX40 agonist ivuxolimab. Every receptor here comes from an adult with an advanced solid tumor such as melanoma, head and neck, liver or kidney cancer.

The DNA of the CDR3 is TGTGCCAGCAGCTTATCGCAGGGGGCGCAAAATACTGAAGCTTTCTTT. It specifies CASSLSQGAQNTEAFF. The chain employs TRBV7-8 and TRBJ1-1; 8 nucleotides match TRBD1. CDR3 length equals 16 residues. The V segment lost 2 bases and the J segment 5 bases; nucleotides outside the gene matches: 10. In germline, CDR1 is SGHVS, CDR2 FQNEAQ.

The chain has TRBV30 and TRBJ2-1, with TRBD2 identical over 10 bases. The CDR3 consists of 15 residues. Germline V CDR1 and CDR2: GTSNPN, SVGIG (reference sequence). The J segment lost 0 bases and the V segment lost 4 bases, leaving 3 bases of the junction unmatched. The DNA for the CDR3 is TGTGCCTGGACCCGACTAGCGGGCTCCTACAATGAGCAGTTCTTC. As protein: CAWTRLAGSYNEQFF.

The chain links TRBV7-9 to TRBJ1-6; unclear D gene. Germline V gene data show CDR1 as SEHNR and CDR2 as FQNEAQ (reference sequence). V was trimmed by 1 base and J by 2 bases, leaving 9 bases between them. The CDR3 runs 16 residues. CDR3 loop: CASSLETPAYNSPLHF. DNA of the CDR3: TGTGCCAGCAGCTTAGAGACACCAGCCTATAATTCACCCCTCCACTTT.

CDR3 sequence (DNA): TGTGCCAGCAGTGACTCGGGCAGTACGGGCACAGATACGCAGTATTTT. This translates into CASSDSGSTGTDTQYF. V and J are TRBV6-4 and TRBJ2-3; no definite D call. The germline CDR1 and CDR2 sequences are MRHNA and SNTAGT. V was clipped by 0 bases and J by 1 base, with 11 bases between them. The CDR3 has 16 amino acids.

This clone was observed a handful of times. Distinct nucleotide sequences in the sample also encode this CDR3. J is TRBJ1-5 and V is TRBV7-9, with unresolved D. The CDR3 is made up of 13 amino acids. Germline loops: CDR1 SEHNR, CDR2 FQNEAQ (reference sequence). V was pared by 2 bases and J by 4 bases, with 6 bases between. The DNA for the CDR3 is TGTGCCAGCAGCTTATCGGGAAATCAGCCCCAGCATTTT. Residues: CASSLSGNQPQHF.